Below, 29 T cell receptor beta chains from the same sample are listed, as sequenced in a study of Ad26.COV2.S vaccination and SARS-CoV-2 variants. TCRdb's table, derived via immunoSEQ multiplex PCR, lists solely in-frame clones and lacks some. Here the sample spans over 350,000 clones, about 88% being singletons. Treatment described: some 20 received Ad26.COV2.S at low or high dose, single or two shots; about 5 received placebo; per-sample allocation not given. All samples were drawn on day 63, counting from the first vaccine or placebo injection. The source material was peripheral blood, sampled in a trial of Ad26.COV2.S vaccine versus placebo. The receptors shown here come from a person between 18 and 60 years old who received the Ad26.COV2.S COVID-19 vaccine or a placebo.

V is TRBV15 and J is TRBJ2-1; TRBD2 matches at 12 bases. The germline V gene encodes CDR1 LNHNV and CDR2 YYDKDF (reference sequence). The CDR3 sequence is 18 residues long. V lost 0 bases and J lost 6; bases outside the gene matches: 9. The CDR3 sequence: CATSRELAGGYISNEQFF. Here the CDR3 DNA reads TGTGCCACCAGCAGAGAACTAGCGGGGGGCTATATATCCAATGAGCAGTTCTTC.

The rearrangement uses TRBV10-3 and TRBJ1-2, with D possibly TRBD1 on 6 matching bases. V lost 6 bases to trimming and J lost 8 bases, with 22 bases between them. CDR1 is ENHRY, CDR2 SYGVKD, per germline. This CDR3 comprises 15 residues. The CDR3 DNA reads as TGTGCCATCAGCGACCGCCCGACAGGAGAGCGAGGCTACACCTTC. Translation: CAISDRPTGERGYTF.

The chain couples TRBV11-2 to TRBJ1-4, with D possibly matching TRBD1 (5 bases). Per the germline V gene, CDR1 is SGHAT and CDR2 is FQNNGV. The CDR3 covers 14 residues. V shed 4 bases and J shed 2 bases, with 8 bases lying between them. The CDR3, as DNA: TGTGCCAGCAGCTGGGGACGGACTAATGAAAAACTGTTTTTT. Translation gives CASSWGRTNEKLFF.

This rearrangement joins TRBV12-5 to TRBJ2-3; 11 bases are a match to TRBD2. The V and J ends lost 7 bases and 2 bases, in that order; junction bases with no gene match: 5. The CDR3 spans 15 residues. Looked up from germline, CDR1 is LGHNT and CDR2 is FRNRAP. The CDR3 is CASALSGGATDTQYF. CDR3 in DNA: TGTGCTAGTGCCCTTAGCGGGGGGGCCACAGATACGCAGTATTTT.

The chain joins TRBV7-2 to TRBJ1-3, with a possible D match to TRBD1 (5 bases). There are 15 residues in the CDR3. From germline, CDR1 is SGHTA and CDR2 FQGNSA. V was trimmed by 6 bases and J by 7 bases, leaving 19 bases between them. The CDR3 nucleotides are TGTGCCAGCAGTCAGTTTTTTGACAGTCCCAACACCATATATTTT. It translates to CASSQFFDSPNTIYF.

A single count supports this clone. The V gene is TRBV24-1, the J gene TRBJ1-4; no clear D. Germline V gives CDR1 KGHDR, CDR2 SFDVKD. V shed 5 bases and J shed 3 bases, with 12 bases lying between them. CDR3 size: 15 residues. The CDR3 DNA reads as TGTGCCACCAGTGCTGGGCCCGCCGCTAATGAAAAACTGTTTTTT. Amino acids: CATSAGPAANEKLFF.

The rearrangement links TRBV5-6 to TRBJ1-4; D is ambiguous. Germline assignment: CDR1 SGHDT and CDR2 YYEEEE. V lost 3 bases and J lost 12, with 12 bases in between. This CDR3 has 12 amino acids. CDR3 DNA sequence: TGTGCCAGCAGCTCCAGCGGGTACGAACTGTTTTTT. Amino acid sequence: CASSSSGYELFF.

V gene TRBV27 combines with J gene TRBJ2-7; D gene ambiguous. Between the trimmed V and J ends, which lost 6 bases and 2 bases, there was a span of 17 bases. CDR3 length: 15 amino acids. Germline V gene sequence: CDR1 MNHEY, CDR2 SMNVEV (reference sequence). The CDR3 bases are TGTGCCAGCAGCACGATCAGCGTTCCCCCCTACGAGCAGTACTTC. Encoded protein: CASSTISVPPYEQYF.

This clone has more than one count but fewer than ten. Relative to the germline gene, one junction end is altered; a read error may explain this. The V and J genes are TRBV5-8 and TRBJ1-6; 9 nucleotides line up with TRBD1. The germline gives CDR1 SGHTS, CDR2 YDEGEE. This CDR3 has 9 residues. DNA for the CDR3: TGTGCCATCAAAAGGACAGGGGACTTT. Its protein product is CAIKRTGDF.

This clone showed up just a few times. This chain uses TRBV7-6 with TRBJ2-2; possible D gene TRBD1, 5 bases. Germline CDR1 and CDR2: SGHVS and FNYEAQ. The CDR3 spans 15 residues. Trimming removed 4 bases at V and 3 bases at J, with 12 bases between. The CDR3 DNA is TGTGCCAGCAGCTCTACCACAGGACACACCGGGGAGCTGTTTTTT. Translated, it gives CASSSTTGHTGELFF.

The chain joins TRBV19 to TRBJ2-3, with 8 bases aligning to TRBD2. V shed 5 bases and J 2 bases; nucleotides not matched to a gene: 3. Germline V gives CDR1 LNHDA, CDR2 SQIVND (reference sequence). The CDR3 sequence is 14 residues long. CDR3 amino acids: CASSPGLATDTQYF. The CDR3 bases are TGTGCCAGTAGTCCCGGACTAGCCACAGATACGCAGTATTTT. The entire variable domain, with the rest obtained from reference TRBV19 and TRBJ2-3, is as follows: DGGITQSPKYLFRKEGQNVTLSCEQNLNHDAMYWYRQDPGQGLRLIYYSQIVNDFQKGDIAEGYSVSREKKESFPLTVTSAQKNPTAFYLCASSPGLATDTQYFGPGTRLTVL.

This chain links TRBV27 with TRBJ1-1; D not resolved. Germline-derived CDR1 and CDR2 are MNHEY and SMNVEV (reference sequence). The V and J ends lost 5 bases and 2 bases respectively, with 12 bases between them. CDR3 length: 14 residues. Here the CDR3 reads CASSPAQRNTEAFF. The DNA of the CDR3 is TGTGCCAGCAGTCCCGCCCAGCGCAACACTGAAGCTTTCTTT.

The chain is built from TRBV24-1 and TRBJ2-1, with D unclear. The V end was cut by 0 bases, the J end by 5 bases, with 7 bases between. This CDR3 region has 14 residues. Germline V CDR1 and CDR2: KGHDR, SFDVKD. CDR3 amino acids: CATSDLRQNNEQFF. The CDR3 DNA sequence: TGTGCCACCAGTGATTTGCGGCAGAACAATGAGCAGTTCTTC.

The chain is built from TRBV7-6 and TRBJ2-5; possible D gene TRBD2, 7 bases. The V end was cut by 1 base, the J end by 3 bases, with 15 bases between. Germline CDR1 reads SGHVS; CDR2 reads FNYEAQ. The CDR3 is made up of 16 amino acids. This CDR3 reads CASSLEVGGLKETQYF. The CDR3 nucleotides are TGTGCCAGCAGCTTAGAAGTGGGGGGGCTAAAAGAGACCCAGTACTTC.

The chain recombines TRBV11-1 with TRBJ2-3; D gene unclear. The ends were cut back, 5 bases at V and 0 bases at J, with 6 bases in the middle. Germline V CDR1 and CDR2: SGHAT, FQDESV (reference sequence). This CDR3 is 13 amino acids long. The CDR3 DNA sequence: TGTGCCAGCAGCCCCGACAGCACAGATACGCAGTATTTT. This codes for CASSPDSTDTQYF.

The chain employs TRBV3-1 (or the pseudogene TRBV3-2) and TRBJ2-3; 7 bases agree with TRBD2. J was trimmed by 1 base and V by 2 bases; bases with no gene match: 12. CDR1 and CDR2 (germline): LGHDT, YNNKEL (reference sequence). The CDR3 length is 18 residues. The chain's CDR3 is CASSQNWGGGVGTDTQYF. For the CDR3, the DNA is TGTGCCAGCAGCCAAAACTGGGGGGGTGGGGTTGGCACAGATACGCAGTATTTT.

This clone was seen only once. The chain joins TRBV12-3 or TRBV12-4 to TRBJ2-3, with D maybe TRBD1 (5 bases). Between the trimmed V and J ends, which lost 2 bases and 11 bases, there was a span of 11 bases. CDR3 length: 12 residues. DNA for the CDR3: TGTGCCAGCAGTTTAAGGCCCAGGGAGCAGTATTTT. The encoded protein is CASSLRPREQYF.

This clone was counted between two and nine times. The gene calls are TRBV7-9 and TRBJ1-4, with TRBD1 as a possible D gene (5 bases). Germline V lookup: CDR1 SEHNR, CDR2 FQNEAQ (reference sequence). V lost 5 bases and J 7 bases, leaving 23 bases between the germline ends. The CDR3 consists of 17 residues. The CDR3, as DNA: TGTGCCAGCAGCCCCCAAGACCTCCGAGGGACGCGTGAAAAACTGTTTTTT. It yields the protein CASSPQDLRGTREKLFF. The whole variable domain, remainder taken from reference TRBV7-9 and TRBJ1-4, is DTGVSQNPRHKITKRGQNVTFRCDPISEHNRLYWYRQTLGQGPEFLTYFQNEAQLEKSRLLSDRFSAERPKGSFSTLEIQRTEQGDSAMYLCASSPQDLRGTREKLFFGSGTQLSVL.

V gene TRBV5-5 combines with J gene TRBJ2-7; D is possibly TRBD1 (5 bases). The CDR3 covers 15 residues. The germline CDR1 and CDR2 sequences are SGHKS and YYEKEE (reference sequence). V lost 0 bases and J 6 bases, leaving 16 bases between the germline ends. The CDR3 bases are TGTGCCAGCAGCTTGGCCTCAGGGTTTCTTAGCGAGCAGTACTTC. It translates to CASSLASGFLSEQYF.

The V gene is TRBV3-1 (or the pseudogene TRBV3-2), the J gene TRBJ1-2; D not certain. CDR1 and CDR2 from the germline V gene are LGHDT and YNNKEL (reference sequence). CDR3 length: 14 residues. V was shortened by 4 bases and J by 4 bases, with 13 bases between the two germline ends. The CDR3 region is CASSPTNAVYGYTF. The CDR3 DNA follows: TGTGCCAGCAGCCCTACTAACGCCGTCTATGGCTACACCTTC.

The V and J genes are TRBV11-2 and TRBJ1-2; D ambiguous. The CDR3 is made up of 12 amino acids. Trimming stripped 3 bases from V and 4 bases from J, with 6 bases between. Germline CDR1 SGHAT, CDR2 FQNNGV. The chain's CDR3 is CASSFNVYGYTF. The CDR3 nucleotides read TGTGCCAGCAGCTTTAACGTCTATGGCTACACCTTC.

J is TRBJ2-7 and V is TRBV6-4, with D perhaps TRBD2 (7 bases). CDR1 MRHNA and CDR2 SNTAGT come from the germline V gene. The germline V and J ends were trimmed by 6 bases and 3 bases, with 12 bases remaining between them. This CDR3 has 13 residues. The CDR3 loop is CASRRGGNYEQYF. In nucleotides, the CDR3 is TGTGCCAGCAGGAGGGGGGGAAACTACGAGCAGTACTTC.

This chain links TRBV20-1 with TRBJ1-5, with 7 nucleotides matching TRBD1. The CDR3 length is 15 residues. The germline gives CDR1 DFQATT, CDR2 SNEGSKA (reference sequence). Germline trimming cut 3 bases from V and 0 bases from J; bases unmatched to any gene: 5. CDR3 nucleotides: TGCAGTGCTAGTACGGGGACAGTTAGCAATCAGCCCCAGCATTTT. It encodes CSASTGTVSNQPQHF.

This clone was seen only a few times. The chain carries TRBV4-1 and TRBJ1-5, with D possibly being TRBD1 (5 bases). V lost 2 bases, J lost 9 bases, and 17 bases lay in between. CDR3 length equals 15 residues. The germline V gene has CDR1 MGHRA and CDR2 YSYEKL. Here the CDR3 reads CASSQLMPGRGPQHF. The DNA of the CDR3 is TGCGCCAGCAGCCAACTGATGCCAGGGCGGGGGCCCCAGCATTTT.

The chain recombines TRBV2 with TRBJ1-2; D is uncertain. Germline lookup yields CDR1 SNHLY and CDR2 FYNNEI. V lost 4 bases, J lost 1 base, and 10 bases lay in between. The CDR3 is 14 amino acids. The CDR3 region is CASSAKEINYGYTF. The CDR3 DNA follows: TGTGCCAGCAGTGCAAAGGAGATTAACTATGGCTACACCTTC. Supplemented by reference TRBV2 and TRBJ1-2, the full variable domain reads EPEVTQTPSHQVTQMGQEVILRCVPISNHLYFYWYRQILGQKVEFLVSFYNNEISEKSEIFDDQFSVERPDGSNFTLKIRSTKLEDSAMYFCASSAKEINYGYTFGSGTRLTVV.

This chain links TRBV6-5 with TRBJ2-1, with D perhaps matching TRBD1 (6 bases). Germline CDR1 and CDR2: MNHEY and SVGAGI. Trimming took 7 bases from V and 8 from J, leaving 21 bases between them. This CDR3 has 15 amino acids. The CDR3 nucleotides read TGTGCCAGCACCGGACAGAAGAGTTTTTACTATGAGCAGTTCTTC. Translation: CASTGQKSFYYEQFF.

The table lists this clone with a count of one. The gene calls are TRBV7-8 and TRBJ2-3; 7 bases are a match to TRBD1. This CDR3 has 12 residues. The V gene end was trimmed by 5 bases and the J gene end by 8 bases; junction bases not matched to a gene: 4. Looked up from germline, CDR1 is SGHVS and CDR2 is FQNEAQ. The CDR3 spells CASSLKGATQYF. The CDR3 DNA reads as TGTGCCAGCAGCCTCAAGGGGGCTACGCAGTATTTT.

The chain employs TRBV10-3 and TRBJ1-1, with a possible D match to TRBD1 (5 bases). Trimming left V 5 bases short and J 5 bases short, with 15 bases between. CDR3 length equals 14 residues. The germline V gene has CDR1 ENHRY and CDR2 SYGVKD. CDR3 sequence reads: CAISWDREGTEAFF. CDR3 nucleotide sequence: TGTGCCATCAGTTGGGACCGGGAGGGTACTGAAGCTTTCTTT.

This clone showed up just once. The chain couples TRBV19 to TRBJ2-1, with D uncertain. The germline V and J ends were trimmed by 3 bases and 4 bases, with 10 bases remaining between them. The CDR3 runs 14 residues. Germline CDR1 and CDR2: LNHDA and SQIVND (reference sequence). The CDR3 protein is CASSIRVGYNEQFF. The CDR3 region has the DNA TGTGCCAGTAGTATTCGGGTGGGTTACAATGAGCAGTTCTTC.